A selection of T cell receptor beta chains follows, all from one sample in a study of cytomegalovirus exposure and HLA in healthy donors. Sequencing was performed with immunoSEQ multiplex PCR; in TCRdb, only in-frame clones are kept and a portion is missing. The sample lists under 250,000 clones; 75% to 90% were seen once. Sequencing was performed on PBMCs. The receptor source for this set is a woman aged 18-29 years in good health and CMV-seronegative. The CDR3 runs from the conserved cysteine through the conserved F or W. A D gene is named only where the DNA matches it firmly. The size of a clone is reported for some rows only, either as once, few or many, or as a class for expanded clones.

d_call: -; j_call: TRBJ2-5; v_call: TRBV11-2; clone_size: -; cdr3_length: 11; cdr3_nt: TGTGCCAGCAGCACGCAGGAGACCCAGTACTTC; cdr3_aa: CASSTQETQYF
d_call: TRBD1; j_call: TRBJ1-5; v_call: TRBV6-1; clone_size: -; cdr3_length: 15; cdr3_nt: TGTGCCAGCAGTGAACAGGGGGGCGCGGGTCAGCCCCAGCATTTT; cdr3_aa: CASSEQGGAGQPQHF
d_call: TRBD2; j_call: TRBJ2-7; v_call: TRBV10-1; clone_size: -; cdr3_length: 15; cdr3_nt: TGCGCCAGCAGTGAAGGACTAGCCGGAATCTACGAGCAGTACTTC; cdr3_aa: CASSEGLAGIYEQYF
d_call: TRBD1; j_call: TRBJ1-1; v_call: TRBV4-1; clone_size: once; cdr3_length: 12; cdr3_nt: TGCGCCAGCAGCCAGGCAGGGGGAAAAGCTTTCTTT; cdr3_aa: CASSQAGGKAFF
d_call: -; j_call: TRBJ1-4; v_call: TRBV5-6; clone_size: -; cdr3_length: 15; cdr3_nt: TGTGCCAGCAGCTTCCTACCGGGCCCGAATGAAAAACTGTTTTTT; cdr3_aa: CASSFLPGPNEKLFF
d_call: -; j_call: TRBJ2-1; v_call: TRBV9; clone_size: -; cdr3_length: 14; cdr3_nt: TGTGCCAGCAGCGTAGTGGGGGCTGGCAATGAGCAGTTCTTC; cdr3_aa: CASSVVGAGNEQFF
d_call: TRBD1; j_call: TRBJ2-2; v_call: TRBV9; clone_size: -; cdr3_length: 15; cdr3_nt: TGTGCCAGCAGCCCTAGGGGGCTCCACACCGGGGAGCTGTTTTTT; cdr3_aa: CASSPRGLHTGELFF
d_call: -; j_call: TRBJ2-7; v_call: TRBV2; clone_size: once; cdr3_length: 13; cdr3_nt: TGTGCCAGCAGTGAAGCGAAAGTTGGCGAGCAGTACTTC; cdr3_aa: CASSEAKVGEQYF
d_call: -; j_call: TRBJ1-2; v_call: TRBV6-4; clone_size: -; cdr3_length: 13; cdr3_nt: TGTGCCAGCAGTGACGTCCTGTTCTATGGCTACACCTTC; cdr3_aa: CASSDVLFYGYTF
d_call: -; j_call: TRBJ2-3; v_call: TRBV6-5; clone_size: -; cdr3_length: 14; cdr3_nt: TGTGCCAGCTCATCCCCCCGTGGATCAGATACGCAGTATTTT; cdr3_aa: CASSSPRGSDTQYF
d_call: TRBD1; j_call: TRBJ2-4; v_call: TRBV4-1; clone_size: -; cdr3_length: 18; cdr3_nt: TGCGCCAGCAGCCAACCTACAGGGGTCGCCAAAGCCAAAAACATTCAGTACTTC; cdr3_aa: CASSQPTGVAKAKNIQYF
d_call: -; j_call: TRBJ2-4; v_call: TRBV4-2; clone_size: -; cdr3_length: 12; cdr3_nt: TGTGCCAGCAGCCAGGCCCCCGGGATTCAGTACTTC; cdr3_aa: CASSQAPGIQYF
d_call: -; j_call: TRBJ2-7; v_call: TRBV28; clone_size: -; cdr3_length: 15; cdr3_nt: TGTGCCAGCAGTTTAAGGACAGTCAACTCCTACGAGCAGTACTTC; cdr3_aa: CASSLRTVNSYEQYF
d_call: -; j_call: TRBJ1-3; v_call: TRBV29-1; clone_size: -; cdr3_length: 13; cdr3_nt: TGCAGCGTCACGAGGGGGTCTGGAAACACCATATATTTT; cdr3_aa: CSVTRGSGNTIYF
d_call: -; j_call: TRBJ2-1; v_call: TRBV19; clone_size: -; cdr3_length: 14; cdr3_nt: TGTGCCAGTAGTATTGAACGGGAGAAGACTGAGCAGTTCTTC; cdr3_aa: CASSIEREKTEQFF
d_call: -; j_call: TRBJ2-2; v_call: TRBV10-3; clone_size: once; cdr3_length: 12; cdr3_nt: TGTGCCATCAGTGAAACCGCCAGGGAGCTGTTTTTT; cdr3_aa: CAISETARELFF
d_call: -; j_call: TRBJ2-7; v_call: TRBV29-1; clone_size: -; cdr3_length: 13; cdr3_nt: TGCAGCGGGACAGTTGGGTCCACCTACGAGCAGTACTTC; cdr3_aa: CSGTVGSTYEQYF
d_call: TRBD2; j_call: TRBJ2-7; v_call: TRBV4-2; clone_size: few; cdr3_length: 15; cdr3_nt: TGTGCCAGCAGCCAAGAGCTAGCGGGAGGGCGAGAGCAGTACTTC; cdr3_aa: CASSQELAGGREQYF
d_call: TRBD1; j_call: TRBJ2-3; v_call: TRBV15; clone_size: -; cdr3_length: 15; cdr3_nt: TGTGCCACCAGCCGACGACAGGGGGTCGAAGGTACGCAGTATTTT; cdr3_aa: CATSRRQGVEGTQYF
d_call: -; j_call: TRBJ2-2; v_call: TRBV2; clone_size: -; cdr3_length: 15; cdr3_nt: TGTGCCAGCAGTGTAGGGCAGCAGAACACCGGGGAGCTGTTTTTT; cdr3_aa: CASSVGQQNTGELFF
d_call: -; j_call: TRBJ1-1; v_call: TRBV7-6; clone_size: -; cdr3_length: 13; cdr3_nt: TGTGCCAGCAGCTTAGCGAAAAACACTGAAGCTTTCTTT; cdr3_aa: CASSLAKNTEAFF
d_call: TRBD2; j_call: TRBJ2-1; v_call: TRBV7-9; clone_size: many; cdr3_length: 16; cdr3_nt: TGTGCCAGCAGCTTAGTGACTAGCGGGGGGTTCGATGAGCAGTTCTTC; cdr3_aa: CASSLVTSGGFDEQFF
d_call: -; j_call: TRBJ2-7; v_call: TRBV27; clone_size: -; cdr3_length: 18; cdr3_nt: TGTGCCAGCAGTTTAAGTGATCAGGGGGGCTCAAGCCCCTACGAGCAGTACTTC; cdr3_aa: CASSLSDQGGSSPYEQYF
d_call: TRBD1; j_call: TRBJ2-1; v_call: TRBV7-3; clone_size: -; cdr3_length: 16; cdr3_nt: TGTGCCAGCAGCTTAGGACCCAGGGACAGGGGATGGGAGCAGTTCTTC; cdr3_aa: CASSLGPRDRGWEQFF
d_call: TRBD2; j_call: TRBJ2-7; v_call: TRBV15; clone_size: -; cdr3_length: 17; cdr3_nt: TGTGCCACCAGCAGAGATCCGGCGGGAGGCCCCTCCTACGAGCAGTACTTC; cdr3_aa: CATSRDPAGGPSYEQYF
d_call: -; j_call: TRBJ2-7; v_call: TRBV5-4; clone_size: -; cdr3_length: 13; cdr3_nt: TGTGCCAGCAGCTTGGCGGGAGCGCCCGAGCAGTACTTC; cdr3_aa: CASSLAGAPEQYF
d_call: -; j_call: TRBJ2-7; v_call: TRBV21-1; clone_size: -; cdr3_length: 15; cdr3_nt: TGTGCCAGCAGTCCGGGACGGACCGACTCCTACGAGCAGTACTTC; cdr3_aa: CASSPGRTDSYEQYF
d_call: -; j_call: TRBJ1-5; v_call: TRBV6-5; clone_size: few; cdr3_length: 13; cdr3_nt: TGTGCCAGCAGCCGGGACATCAATCAGCCCCAGCATTTT; cdr3_aa: CASSRDINQPQHF
d_call: TRBD1; j_call: TRBJ2-1; v_call: TRBV6-5; clone_size: -; cdr3_length: 15; cdr3_nt: TGTGCCAGCAGTTACGGGACAGTCATCTACAATGAGCAGTTCTTC; cdr3_aa: CASSYGTVIYNEQFF
d_call: -; j_call: TRBJ2-5; v_call: TRBV18; clone_size: -; cdr3_length: 14; cdr3_nt: TGTGCCAGCTCACCCCGGGAATTGCGGGAGACCCAGTACTTC; cdr3_aa: CASSPRELRETQYF
d_call: TRBD1; j_call: TRBJ1-1; v_call: TRBV5-1; clone_size: -; cdr3_length: 14; cdr3_nt: TGCGCCAGCAGCGCGGGACAGATGAACACTGAAGCTTTCTTT; cdr3_aa: CASSAGQMNTEAFF
d_call: -; j_call: TRBJ1-2; v_call: TRBV6-1; clone_size: -; cdr3_length: 15; cdr3_nt: TGTGCCAGCATTTCTGCGGACAGCACTAACTATGGCTACACCTTC; cdr3_aa: CASISADSTNYGYTF
d_call: TRBD1; j_call: TRBJ2-2; v_call: TRBV11-2; clone_size: -; cdr3_length: 15; cdr3_nt: TGTGCCAGCAGCTTGGCCGGGACAGTCACCGGGGAGCTGTTTTTT; cdr3_aa: CASSLAGTVTGELFF
d_call: TRBD1; j_call: TRBJ1-2; v_call: TRBV7-3; clone_size: -; cdr3_length: 15; cdr3_nt: TGTGCCAGCAGTTACACAGGGGGCCCTGACTATGGCTACACCTTC; cdr3_aa: CASSYTGGPDYGYTF
d_call: TRBD2; j_call: TRBJ2-1; v_call: TRBV11-2; clone_size: -; cdr3_length: 18; cdr3_nt: TGTGCCAGCAGCCCGCGATTTTTAGGGACTAGGGCCTACAATGAGCAGTTCTTC; cdr3_aa: CASSPRFLGTRAYNEQFF
d_call: TRBD1; j_call: TRBJ1-6; v_call: TRBV6-5; clone_size: -; cdr3_length: 14; cdr3_nt: TGTGCCAGCAGATCGGGACAGGGGGCTCTCACCCTCCACTTT; cdr3_aa: CASRSGQGALTLHF
d_call: TRBD1; j_call: TRBJ1-1; v_call: TRBV6-1; clone_size: -; cdr3_length: 12; cdr3_nt: TGTGCCAGCAGTCCGCAGGGGGCTGAAGCTTTCTTT; cdr3_aa: CASSPQGAEAFF
d_call: TRBD1; j_call: TRBJ1-2; v_call: TRBV6-5; clone_size: few; cdr3_length: 13; cdr3_nt: TGTGCCAGCAGCCTGGACAGGGTCTATGGCTACACCTTC; cdr3_aa: CASSLDRVYGYTF
d_call: -; j_call: TRBJ2-7; v_call: TRBV9; clone_size: -; cdr3_length: 15; cdr3_nt: TGTGCCAGCAGCGTAGGAGGAGGGGGTTCCTACGAGCAGTACTTC; cdr3_aa: CASSVGGGGSYEQYF
d_call: -; j_call: TRBJ1-2; v_call: TRBV4-2; clone_size: -; cdr3_length: 13; cdr3_nt: TGTGCCAGCAGCCAAACAGGGATCTATGGCTACACCTTC; cdr3_aa: CASSQTGIYGYTF
d_call: -; j_call: TRBJ2-2; v_call: TRBV5-1; clone_size: -; cdr3_length: 15; cdr3_nt: TGCGCCAGCAGGTTAGGACGGCCGGTGGCCGGGGAGCTGTTTTTT; cdr3_aa: CASRLGRPVAGELFF
d_call: -; j_call: TRBJ1-2; v_call: TRBV7-9; clone_size: few; cdr3_length: 13; cdr3_nt: TGTGCCAGCAGCTTAGTAGACCTGGATGGCTACACCTTC; cdr3_aa: CASSLVDLDGYTF
d_call: -; j_call: TRBJ1-1; v_call: TRBV19; clone_size: few; cdr3_length: 14; cdr3_nt: TGTGCCAGTAGTACCCGAACAGGGAGGGCTGAAGCTTTCTTT; cdr3_aa: CASSTRTGRAEAFF